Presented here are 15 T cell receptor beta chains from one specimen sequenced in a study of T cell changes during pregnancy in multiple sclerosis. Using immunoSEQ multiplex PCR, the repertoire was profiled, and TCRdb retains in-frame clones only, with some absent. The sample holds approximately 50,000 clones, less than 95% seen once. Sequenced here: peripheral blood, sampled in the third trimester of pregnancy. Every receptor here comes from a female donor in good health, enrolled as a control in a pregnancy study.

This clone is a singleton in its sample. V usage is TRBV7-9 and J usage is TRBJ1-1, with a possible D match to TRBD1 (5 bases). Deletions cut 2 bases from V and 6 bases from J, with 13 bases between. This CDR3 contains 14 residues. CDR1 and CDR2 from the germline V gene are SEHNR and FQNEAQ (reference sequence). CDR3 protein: CASSLSGGGPEAFF. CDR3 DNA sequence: TGTGCCAGCAGCTTAAGTGGGGGAGGCCCTGAAGCTTTCTTT.

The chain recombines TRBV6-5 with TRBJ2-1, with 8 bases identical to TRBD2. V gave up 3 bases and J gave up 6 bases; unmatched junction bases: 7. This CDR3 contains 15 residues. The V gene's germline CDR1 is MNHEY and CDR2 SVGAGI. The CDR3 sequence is CASSYSGTSSNEQFF. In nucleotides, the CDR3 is TGTGCCAGCAGTTATTCTGGGACTAGTTCCAATGAGCAGTTCTTC.

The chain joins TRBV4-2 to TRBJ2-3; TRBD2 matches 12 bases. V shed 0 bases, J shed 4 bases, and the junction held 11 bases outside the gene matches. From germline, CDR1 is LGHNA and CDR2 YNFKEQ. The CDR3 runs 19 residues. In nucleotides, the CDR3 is TGTGCCAGCAGCCAAGATGGGGCTAGCGGGAGGGCCCAAGCAGATACGCAGTATTTT. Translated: CASSQDGASGRAQADTQYF.

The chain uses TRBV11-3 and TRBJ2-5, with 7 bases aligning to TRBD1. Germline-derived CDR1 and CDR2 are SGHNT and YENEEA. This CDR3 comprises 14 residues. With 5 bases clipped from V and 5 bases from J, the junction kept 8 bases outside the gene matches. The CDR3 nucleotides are TGTGCCAGCAGCCGGGGACAGAGAGGGGAGACCCAGTACTTC. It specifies CASSRGQRGETQYF.

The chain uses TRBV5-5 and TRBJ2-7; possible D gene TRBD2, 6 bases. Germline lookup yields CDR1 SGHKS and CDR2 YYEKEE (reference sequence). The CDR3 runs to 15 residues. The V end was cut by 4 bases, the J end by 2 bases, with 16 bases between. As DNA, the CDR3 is TGTGCCAGCAGCCCCGGCGGAGGGTTCCCCTACGAGCAGTACTTC. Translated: CASSPGGGFPYEQYF. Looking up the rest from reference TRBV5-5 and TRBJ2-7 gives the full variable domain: DAGVTQSPTHLIKTRGQQVTLRCSPISGHKSVSWYQQVLGQGPQFIFQYYEKEERGRGNFPDRFSARQFPNYSSELNVNALLLGDSALYLCASSPGGGFPYEQYFGPGTRLTVT.

CDR3 nucleotides: TGTGTCCTGGCGGCAGGGGATTGGGGTGAAAAACTGTTTTTT. Translation gives CVLAAGDWGEKLFF. This chain uses TRBV30 with TRBJ1-4; a weak D match, TRBD1 (6 bases). Germline loops: CDR1 GTSNPN, CDR2 SVGIG (reference sequence). There are 14 residues in the CDR3.

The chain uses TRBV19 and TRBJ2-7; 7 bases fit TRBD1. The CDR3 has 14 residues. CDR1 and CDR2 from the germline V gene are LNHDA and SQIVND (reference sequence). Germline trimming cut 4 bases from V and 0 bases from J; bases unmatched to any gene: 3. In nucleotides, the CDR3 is TGTGCCAGTAGTAAGACAGGGATCTCCTACGAGCAGTACTTC. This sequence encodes CASSKTGISYEQYF.

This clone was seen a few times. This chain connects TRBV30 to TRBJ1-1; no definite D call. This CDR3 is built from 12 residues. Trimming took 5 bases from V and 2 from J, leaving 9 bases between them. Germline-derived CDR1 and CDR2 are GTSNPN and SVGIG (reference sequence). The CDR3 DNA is TGTGCCTGGTCCTGGCACAACACTGAAGCTTTCTTT. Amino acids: CAWSWHNTEAFF.

The CDR3 reads CASSLRLAGVKGIEQFF. CDR3 in DNA: TGTGCCAGCAGCTTACGACTAGCGGGAGTTAAAGGAATTGAGCAGTTCTTC. The rearrangement links TRBV5-6 to TRBJ2-1; TRBD2 matches 12 bases. This CDR3 has 17 residues. V trimming: 2 bases; J trimming: 9 bases; junction bases outside the gene matches: 12. Germline assignment: CDR1 SGHDT and CDR2 YYEEEE.

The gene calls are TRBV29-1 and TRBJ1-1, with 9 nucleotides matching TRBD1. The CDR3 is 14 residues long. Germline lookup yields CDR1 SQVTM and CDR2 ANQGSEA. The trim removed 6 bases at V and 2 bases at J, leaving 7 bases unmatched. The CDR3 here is CSVAPGQGNTEAFF. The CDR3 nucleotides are TGCAGCGTCGCCCCGGGACAGGGTAACACTGAAGCTTTCTTT.

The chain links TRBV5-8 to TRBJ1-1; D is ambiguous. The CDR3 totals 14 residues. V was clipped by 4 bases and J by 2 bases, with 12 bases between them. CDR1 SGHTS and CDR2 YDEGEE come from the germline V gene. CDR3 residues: CASSQEVYNTEAFF. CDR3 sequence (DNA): TGTGCCAGCAGCCAGGAGGTCTACAACACTGAAGCTTTCTTT.

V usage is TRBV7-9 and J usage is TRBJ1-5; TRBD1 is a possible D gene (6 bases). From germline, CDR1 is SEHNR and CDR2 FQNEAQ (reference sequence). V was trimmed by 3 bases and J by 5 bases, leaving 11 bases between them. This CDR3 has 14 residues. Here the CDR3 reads CASSFGGGDQPQHF. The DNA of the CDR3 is TGTGCCAGCAGCTTCGGGGGGGGCGATCAGCCCCAGCATTTT.

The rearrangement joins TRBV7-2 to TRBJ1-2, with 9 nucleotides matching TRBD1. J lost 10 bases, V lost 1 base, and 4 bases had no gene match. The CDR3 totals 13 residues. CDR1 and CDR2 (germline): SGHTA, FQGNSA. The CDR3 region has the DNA TGTGCCAGCAGCTTAGGGACAGGGGAGGCCTACACCTTC. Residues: CASSLGTGEAYTF. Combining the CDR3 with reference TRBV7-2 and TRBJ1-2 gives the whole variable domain GAGVSQSPSNKVTEKGKDVELRCDPISGHTALYWYRQSLGQGLEFLIYFQGNSAPDKSGLPSDRFSAERTGGSVSTLTIQRTQQEDSAVYLCASSLGTGEAYTFGSGTRLTVV.

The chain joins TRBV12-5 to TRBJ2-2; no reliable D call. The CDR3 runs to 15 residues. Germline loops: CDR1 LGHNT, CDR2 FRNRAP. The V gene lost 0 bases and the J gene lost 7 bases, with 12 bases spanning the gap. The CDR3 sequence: CASGLVIPGGGELFF. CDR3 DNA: TGTGCTAGTGGTTTGGTAATTCCCGGTGGCGGGGAGCTGTTTTTT.

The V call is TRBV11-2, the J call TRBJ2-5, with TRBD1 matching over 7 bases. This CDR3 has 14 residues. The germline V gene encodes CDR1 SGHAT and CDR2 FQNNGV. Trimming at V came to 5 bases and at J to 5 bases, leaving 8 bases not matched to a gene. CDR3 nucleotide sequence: TGTGCCAGCAGCCCGACAGGGCTGGGGGAGACCCAGTACTTC. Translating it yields CASSPTGLGETQYF.